This is a list of T cell receptor beta chains from one sample in a study of cytomegalovirus exposure and HLA in healthy donors. Some clones are missing from TCRdb's copy, which holds only in-frame ones; the method was immunoSEQ multiplex PCR. The data include about 53,000 clones; the top ten clones carry under 15%. Sequenced input: PBMCs. These receptors all stem from a man between 18 and 35 years old in good health and CMV-seropositive. Both conserved end residues are part of each CDR3. A D gene is named only where the DNA matches it firmly. Size is omitted from some rows. Given values are once, few, many or a class for expanded clones.

TGTGCCAGCAGAGAACTTTCAACTAATGAAAAACTGTTTTTT | CASRELSTNEKLFF | NA | NA | TRBJ1-4 | TRBV2
TGTGCCAGTAGTAGTATACAGGGGGCATCGAGCAATCAGCCCCAGCATTTT | CASSSIQGASSNQPQHF | NA | TRBD1 | TRBJ1-5 | TRBV19
TGCACCAGCAGCCCCAACAGGGAAGAGACCCAGTACTTC | CTSSPNREETQYF | NA | NA | TRBJ2-5 | TRBV1
TGTGCCAGCAGTGGGGGCAGGCACAATGAGCAGTTCTTC | CASSGGRHNEQFF | NA | NA | TRBJ2-1 | TRBV25-1
TGTGCCGTCGGCAGTGGACTATTTGGCCAGCCCCAGCATTTT | CAVGSGLFGQPQHF | NA | NA | TRBJ1-5 | TRBV6-5
TGTGCCAGCAGCTCGGGACTAGCACGGGGTGAGCAGTTCTTC | CASSSGLARGEQFF | medium-sized | TRBD2 | TRBJ2-1 | TRBV11-3
TGCGCCAGCAGCTTGGCCCCAGGGTGGGACACTGAAGCTTTCTTT | CASSLAPGWDTEAFF | NA | NA | TRBJ1-1 | TRBV5-1
TGTGCCAGCCAGGGCAGTAACTATGGCTACACCTTC | CASQGSNYGYTF | NA | NA | TRBJ1-2 | TRBV2
TGTGCCTGGAGTGTGGCAGGGGGCAATTCGTACGAGCAGTACTTC | CAWSVAGGNSYEQYF | NA | TRBD1 | TRBJ2-7 | TRBV30
TGTGCCAGCAGTGAAAGTCGGGGTCCGGGGGGCTATGGCTACACCTTC | CASSESRGPGGYGYTF | NA | NA | TRBJ1-2 | TRBV6-1
TGTGCCAGCAAACTACAGGGGGCAAACACCGGGGAGCTGTTTTTT | CASKLQGANTGELFF | NA | TRBD1 | TRBJ2-2 | TRBV28
TGTGCCAGCAGCAAAAGGAAGGCAGGGCCGGATGAAAAACTGTTTTTT | CASSKRKAGPDEKLFF | NA | NA | TRBJ1-4 | TRBV21-1
TGTGCCACCAGTCCCTTTGGGGGAGCGGGCAATGAGCAGTTCTTC | CATSPFGGAGNEQFF | NA | NA | TRBJ2-1 | TRBV15
TGTGCCACCAAGTGGGAGGGGAATGAAAAACTGTTTTTT | CATKWEGNEKLFF | NA | NA | TRBJ1-4 | TRBV19
TGTGCCATCAGAATACCTAGCGAGGGTGCCTACGAGCAGTACTTC | CAIRIPSEGAYEQYF | NA | NA | TRBJ2-7 | TRBV10-3
TGTGCCAGCAGCTTAAGAGGGACATCCGGTGAGCAGTTCTTC | CASSLRGTSGEQFF | NA | NA | TRBJ2-1 | TRBV7-9
TGTGCCAGCAACCCACTAGCGGGAGATAATTCAGAGACCCAGTACTTC | CASNPLAGDNSETQYF | NA | TRBD2 | TRBJ2-5 | TRBV7-6
TGTGCCAGCAGTTCGCTTTATGGGACAGGCACTGAAGCTTTCTTT | CASSSLYGTGTEAFF | NA | TRBD1 | TRBJ1-1 | TRBV28
TGTGCCAGCAGCCTTATACTAGCGGCCCTTTACGAGCAGTACTTC | CASSLILAALYEQYF | NA | TRBD2 | TRBJ2-7 | TRBV11-2
TGTGCCTGGACTCCAGACGGGCAGGGTACGTACGAGCAGTACTTC | CAWTPDGQGTYEQYF | NA | NA | TRBJ2-7 | TRBV30
TGTGCCAGCAGCAAATTTCGCAGGACAGGCTCCTACGAGCAGTACTTC | CASSKFRRTGSYEQYF | NA | NA | TRBJ2-7 | TRBV21-1
TGTGCCAGCAGCCCCAGCGGGAGACTCGAGCAGTACTTC | CASSPSGRLEQYF | NA | TRBD2 | TRBJ2-7 | TRBV14
TGTGCCAGCAGTGAGGCCTCTAGCGGGTTAAGGGGTACGCAGTATTTT | CASSEASSGLRGTQYF | NA | TRBD2 | TRBJ2-3 | TRBV2
TGTGCCAGCAGCTTTCTGGGCGGGATCCCCCGAGAGACCCAGTACTTC | CASSFLGGIPRETQYF | NA | NA | TRBJ2-5 | TRBV7-8
TGCGCCAGCAGCGACAGGGAGACCCAGTACTTC | CASSDRETQYF | NA | NA | TRBJ2-5 | TRBV5-1
TGTGCCAGCAGTGAAGTAAGGCAGGGGAACTATGGCTACACCTTC | CASSEVRQGNYGYTF | NA | NA | TRBJ1-2 | TRBV6-1
TGTGCCACCAGCACGGACAGCAACAATCAGCCCCAGCATTTT | CATSTDSNNQPQHF | NA | NA | TRBJ1-5 | TRBV15
TGTGCCAGCAGTGACTCGCGGGACACAGATACGCAGTATTTT | CASSDSRDTDTQYF | NA | NA | TRBJ2-3 | TRBV6-4
TGTGCCAGCAGCGTCACGATGGGGGGGTATAATGAAAAACTGTTTTTT | CASSVTMGGYNEKLFF | NA | NA | TRBJ1-4 | TRBV9
TGTGCCAGCAGTTATTCGGGACAGATACTAAGCGCTGAAGCTTTCTTT | CASSYSGQILSAEAFF | NA | TRBD1 | TRBJ1-1 | TRBV28
TGTGCCAGCAGTATACTAGCGGGAGGGCCTTCTATCAATGAGCAGTTCTTC | CASSILAGGPSINEQFF | NA | TRBD2 | TRBJ2-1 | TRBV7-9
TGTGCCAGCAGCCGGGACAACGTCTATGGCTACACCTTC | CASSRDNVYGYTF | NA | NA | TRBJ1-2 | TRBV2
TGTGCCAGAAGCTTGCCGGGACTAGCGGCCGGGGAGCTGTTTTTT | CARSLPGLAAGELFF | NA | TRBD2 | TRBJ2-2 | TRBV5-3
TGTGCCTGGAGTGAACAGGGAAATTCACCCCTCCACTTT | CAWSEQGNSPLHF | NA | NA | TRBJ1-6 | TRBV30
TGTGCCAGCAGCGCCGGGACTAGCGATTACAATGAGCAGTTCTTC | CASSAGTSDYNEQFF | NA | TRBD2 | TRBJ2-1 | TRBV7-3
TGTGCCAGCAGCCCGGACAGGGACAAGCAGTACTTC | CASSPDRDKQYF | NA | TRBD1 | TRBJ2-7 | TRBV7-9
TGTGCCAGCAGTGTACAGGGTCTAGGCGAGCAGTACTTC | CASSVQGLGEQYF | NA | NA | TRBJ2-7 | TRBV2